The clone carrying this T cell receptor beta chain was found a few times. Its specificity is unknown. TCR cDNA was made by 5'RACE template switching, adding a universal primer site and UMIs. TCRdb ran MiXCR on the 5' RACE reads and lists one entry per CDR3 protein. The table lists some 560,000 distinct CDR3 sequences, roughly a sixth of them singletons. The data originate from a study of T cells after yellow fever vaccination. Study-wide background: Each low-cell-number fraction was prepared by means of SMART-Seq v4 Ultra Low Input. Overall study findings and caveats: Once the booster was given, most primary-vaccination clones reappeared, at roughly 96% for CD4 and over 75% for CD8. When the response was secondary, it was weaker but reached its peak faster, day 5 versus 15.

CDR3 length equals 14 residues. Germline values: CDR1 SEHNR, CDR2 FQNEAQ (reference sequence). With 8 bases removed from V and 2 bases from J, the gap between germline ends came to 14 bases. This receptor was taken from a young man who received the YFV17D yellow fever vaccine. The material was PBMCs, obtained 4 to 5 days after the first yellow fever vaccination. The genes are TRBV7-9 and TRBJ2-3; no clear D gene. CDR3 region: CASLVLGVTDTQYF. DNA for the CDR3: TGTGCCAGCTTGGTGCTTGGAGTCACAGATACGCAGTATTTT.